Listed below are T cell receptor beta chains from one sample, sequenced in a study of response to subunit inactivated influenza vaccine. One entry per CDR3 protein results from TCRdb running MiXCR on the RT-PCR reads. The profile covers 450,000 to 600,000 distinct CDR3 sequences, with 6% to 9% appearing a single time and about an eighth taken by the ten largest. The sequences come from PBMCs from blood, collected less than 25 months after vaccination. Source of these receptors: a man aged 50-75 years who received an inactivated influenza vaccine. CDR3s include the opening cysteine and the closing phenylalanine or tryptophan.

j_call v_call cdr3_aa
TRBJ2-7 TRBV20-1 CSAVSSGQGWEQYF
TRBJ2-7 TRBV24-1 CATSDAGTGWEQYF
TRBJ2-2 TRBV6-2/TRBV6-3 CASTDRGMNTGELFF
TRBJ1-1 TRBV19 CASSIEHTEAFF
TRBJ1-2 TRBV10-3 CAISESLTDYGYTF
TRBJ2-7 TRBV29-1 CSATPGLASEQYF
TRBJ2-4 TRBV7-9 CASTKKTGAKNIQYF
TRBJ2-1 TRBV7-3 CASSLSNSNNEQFF
TRBJ1-3 TRBV20-1 CSARRGFGNTIYF
TRBJ2-2 TRBV5-1 CASSLFVDTGELFF
TRBJ2-3 TRBV29-1 CSVDLMDSFTDTQYF
TRBJ2-5 TRBV29-1 CSVGSRVAETQYF
TRBJ2-1 TRBV12-3/TRBV12-4 CASSASGWEQFF
TRBJ2-3 TRBV29-1 CSAGAGDLTDTQYF
TRBJ1-2 TRBV29-1 CSVRLGRVAGDTF
TRBJ1-1 TRBV20-1 CSARFGGKATEAFF
TRBJ2-5 TRBV20-1 CSARGTGPETQYF
TRBJ2-3 TRBV11-1 CASSLALVGQGPQDTQYF
TRBJ2-3 TRBV7-2 CASSPGRAGQHTDTQYF
TRBJ2-7 TRBV9 CASSVAAIGEQYF